The TCR beta chain described here comes from a study of blood T cell repertoires in COVID-19. Study processing details: Amplified reference gene primers provided the basis for estimating nucleated cell counts. Data came from immunoSEQ multiplex PCR; TCRdb stores just in-frame clones and leaves some out. V, J and clone size derive from that table, while D and trimming were established from the DNA sequence. The table lists around 69,000 clones, approximately 88% of them singletons. There are 15 residues in the CDR3. The germline V gene has CDR1 SEHNR and CDR2 FQNEAQ (reference sequence). The V and J ends lost 4 bases and 8 bases, in that order; junction bases with no gene match: 5.

The receptor's source is a man between 50 and 59 years old with active COVID-19. The chain carries TRBV7-9 and TRBJ1-4; 12 nucleotides align to TRBD1. The sequencing sample was made of peripheral blood. For the CDR3, the DNA is TGTGCCAGCAGCTGGGGACAGGGGGCGAGGGAAAAACTGTTTTTT. Residues: CASSWGQGAREKLFF. Full variable domain (remainder filled in from reference TRBV7-9 and TRBJ1-4): DTGVSQNPRHKITKRGQNVTFRCDPISEHNRLYWYRQTLGQGPEFLTYFQNEAQLEKSRLLSDRFSAERPKGSFSTLEIQRTEQGDSAMYLCASSWGQGAREKLFFGSGTQLSVL.